These 9 T cell receptor beta chains were all obtained from the same sample, sequenced in a study of cytomegalovirus exposure and HLA in healthy donors. Vbeta (60) and Jbeta (13) primers were used in the PCR. Profiling relied on immunoSEQ multiplex PCR, and the TCRdb table lists in-frame clones only, not all of them. The repertoire holds approximately 200,000 clones, with around three quarters as singletons. Sequencing used PBMCs. Receptors originate from a man aged 30 to 45 in good health and CMV-seronegative.

The genes are TRBV19 and TRBJ2-5, with a tentative D call TRBD2 (6 bases). V was trimmed by 7 bases and J by 5 bases, leaving 14 bases between them. The CDR3 loop spans 13 amino acids. Germline V lookup: CDR1 LNHDA, CDR2 SQIVND (reference sequence). The CDR3 reads CASTGSGYETQYF. The CDR3 nucleotides are TGTGCCAGTACCGGGAGTGGGTATGAGACCCAGTACTTC.

V usage is TRBV6-1 and J usage is TRBJ2-5, with D perhaps matching TRBD2 (5 bases). V shed 0 bases and J shed 4 bases, with 9 bases lying between them. CDR3 length: 14 residues. CDR1 and CDR2 (germline): MNHNS, SASEGT. For the CDR3, the DNA is TGTGCCAGCAGTGAAGCTTGGGAGACAGAGACCCAGTACTTC. Its protein is CASSEAWETETQYF.

V usage is TRBV4-2 and J usage is TRBJ1-1; D may be TRBD1 (5 bases). The CDR3 loop spans 15 amino acids. With 4 bases removed from V and 0 bases from J, the gap between germline ends came to 12 bases. CDR1 is LGHNA and CDR2 is YNFKEQ in the germline V gene. CDR3 amino acids: CASSLQQAMNTEAFF. CDR3 nucleotides: TGTGCCAGCAGCCTACAACAGGCTATGAACACTGAAGCTTTCTTT.

The gene calls are TRBV5-5 and TRBJ1-3; no definite D call. CDR3 length: 18 amino acids. Between the trimmed V and J ends, which lost 0 bases and 3 bases, there was a span of 19 bases. The germline CDR1 and CDR2 sequences are SGHKS and YYEKEE (reference sequence). The CDR3: CASSLGLGRNGFGNTIYF. In DNA form, the CDR3 reads TGTGCCAGCAGCTTGGGTTTGGGCCGAAATGGGTTTGGAAACACCATATATTTT.

V and J are TRBV5-1 and TRBJ2-5, with D unclear. The germline CDR1 and CDR2 sequences are SGHRS and YFSETQ. Trimming shortened V by 0 bases and J by 1 base, and 7 bases separated the two germline ends. This CDR3 has 14 amino acids. The CDR3 loop is CASSLGVIQETQYF. The CDR3 nucleotides read TGCGCCAGCAGCTTGGGAGTAATCCAAGAGACCCAGTACTTC. Supplemented by reference TRBV5-1 and TRBJ2-5, the full variable domain reads KAGVTQTPRYLIKTRGQQVTLSCSPISGHRSVSWYQQTPGQGLQFLFEYFSETQRNKGNFPGRFSGRQFSNSRSEMNVSTLELGDSALYLCASSLGVIQETQYFGPGTRLLVL.

The chain couples TRBV11-3 to TRBJ1-4, with a weak D call TRBD1 (5 bases). Per germline, CDR1 SGHNT and CDR2 YENEEA. This CDR3 comprises 14 residues. Trimming removed 3 bases from V and 7 bases from J, with 12 bases in between. The CDR3 is CASSFGAGFEKLFF. CDR3 nucleotides: TGTGCCAGCAGCTTTGGGGCAGGGTTTGAAAAACTGTTTTTT. Complete variable domain (other parts from reference TRBV11-3 and TRBJ1-4): EAGVVQSPRYKIIEKKQPVAFWCNPISGHNTLYWYLQNLGQGPELLIRYENEEAVDDSQLPKDRFSAERLKGVDSTLKIQPAELGDSAVYLCASSFGAGFEKLFFGSGTQLSVL.

This clone appeared a single time. The chain has TRBV7-3 and TRBJ2-1, with D unclear. The CDR3 runs 13 residues. In germline, CDR1 is SGHTA, CDR2 FQGTGA. V was pared by 3 bases and J by 6 bases, with 9 bases between. The CDR3 nucleotides read TGTGCCAGCAGCTTGGAGTTGGCCAATGAGCAGTTCTTC. Its translation is CASSLELANEQFF.

The rearrangement links TRBV7-3 to TRBJ2-5; the D gene is possibly TRBD2 (6 bases). V lost 2 bases and J lost 5, with 15 bases in between. The CDR3 runs 15 residues. Germline CDR1 is SGHTA and CDR2 is FQGTGA. In nucleotides, the CDR3 is TGTGCCAGCAGCTTAGGGGGAGGTTTTGGGGAGACCCAGTACTTC. Its translation: CASSLGGGFGETQYF.

This clone was observed once. This sequence joins TRBV9 and TRBJ1-2; a weak D match, TRBD1 (6 bases). Germline V gene lookup returns CDR1 SGDLS and CDR2 YYNGEE. V lost 4 bases and J 1 base, leaving 11 bases between the germline ends. The CDR3 consists of 14 residues. CDR3 sequence: CASSKRTVNYGYTF. The CDR3 bases are TGTGCCAGCAGCAAACGGACAGTTAACTATGGCTACACCTTC.